The entry that follows covers one T cell receptor beta chain sequence. The target antigen is unknown. Method: immunoSEQ multiplex PCR; TCRdb's copy keeps in-frame clones and lacks some. The table records around 30,000 clones, 65% of them present only once. The data stem from a study of vaccination effects on CD4 cells after COVID-19. In the study overall: The researchers cultured some 1.9 million PBMC per well with about 11 IU/ml IL-2 and 8 to 10 ug/ml peptides.

The CDR3 consists of 14 residues. Germline V lookup: CDR1 KGHSH, CDR2 LQKENI. V lost 1 base and J lost 2, with 7 bases in between. Isolation of CD4+ T cells took place after approximately 10 days of culture. Recipients of the vaccine had no prior SARS-CoV-2 infection and negative nucleocapsid antibodies. The chain recombines TRBV18 with TRBJ2-3, with D uncertain. This specimen was CD4+ T cells from PBMCs cultured without peptide, taken before COVID-19 vaccination. The receptor was derived from a human donor who received a COVID-19 vaccine. This CDR3 is CASSPRRNTDTQYF. CDR3 DNA sequence: TGTGCCAGCTCACCACGAAGGAACACAGATACGCAGTATTTT.